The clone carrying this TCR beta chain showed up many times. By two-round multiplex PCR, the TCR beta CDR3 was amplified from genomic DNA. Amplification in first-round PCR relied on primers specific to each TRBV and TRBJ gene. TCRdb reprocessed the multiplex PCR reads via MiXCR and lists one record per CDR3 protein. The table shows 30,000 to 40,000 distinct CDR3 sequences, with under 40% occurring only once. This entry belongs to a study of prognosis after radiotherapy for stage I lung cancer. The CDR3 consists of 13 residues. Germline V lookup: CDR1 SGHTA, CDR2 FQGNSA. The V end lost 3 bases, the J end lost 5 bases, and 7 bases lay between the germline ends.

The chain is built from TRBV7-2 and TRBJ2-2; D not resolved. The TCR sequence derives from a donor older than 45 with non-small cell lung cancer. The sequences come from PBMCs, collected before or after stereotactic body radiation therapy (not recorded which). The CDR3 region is CASSFKGTGELFF. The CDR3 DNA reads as TGTGCCAGCAGCTTTAAAGGAACCGGGGAGCTGTTTTTT.